This TCR beta chain was captured by sequencing in a study of T cells expressing NK-cell markers. The wider study: Just one sequenced donor of eight was HCMV-seronegative, while seven were seropositive.

For each CDR3 protein, TCRdb gives one entry from its re-call of the 5' RACE reads, without DNA. The specimen's table records 550,000 to 600,000 distinct CDR3 sequences. The germline V gene encodes CDR1 MDHEN and CDR2 SYDVKM. The CDR3 length is 18 residues. This clonotype originated in a man aged 18-30 years in good health. The V call is TRBV28, the J call TRBJ2-3; TCRdb's D call of TRBD2 is untestable without DNA. The sequenced sample consisted of blood T cells: a sorted CD56 or NKG2C T cell subset, CD4+ or CD8+ T cells, or bulk PBMC T cells (not recorded which). The CDR3 here is CASNPGLAGGPFTDTQYF.